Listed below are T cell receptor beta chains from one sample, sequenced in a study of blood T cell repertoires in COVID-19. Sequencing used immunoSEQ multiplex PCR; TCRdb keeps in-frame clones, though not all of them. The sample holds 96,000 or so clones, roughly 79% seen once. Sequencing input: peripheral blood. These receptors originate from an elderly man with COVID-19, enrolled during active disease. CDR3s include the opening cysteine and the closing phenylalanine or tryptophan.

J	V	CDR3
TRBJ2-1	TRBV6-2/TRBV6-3	CASSYSGTGNTQQFF
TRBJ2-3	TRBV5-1	CASSLGLTTDTQYF
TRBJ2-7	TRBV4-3	CASSLRLAGDYEQYF
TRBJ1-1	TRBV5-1	CASSRRQGGAEAFF
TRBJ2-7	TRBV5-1	CASSSWTGGDDEQYF
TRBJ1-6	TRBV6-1	CASSEAGDRENF
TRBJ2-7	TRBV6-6	CASTPQGQVSYEQYF
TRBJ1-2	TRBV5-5	CASRLGQVTNGYTF
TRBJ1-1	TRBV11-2	CASSLDPGLDTEAFF
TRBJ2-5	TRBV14	CASSPRMGETQYF
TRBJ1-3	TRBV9	CASSVGQVGNTIYF
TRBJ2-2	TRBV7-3	CASSFTSNTGELFF
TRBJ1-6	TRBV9	CASSADPGGSNSPLHF
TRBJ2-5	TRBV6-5	CASRDRGETQYF
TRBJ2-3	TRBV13	CASSSGQGADTQYF
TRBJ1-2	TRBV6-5	CASTRGQGYGYTF
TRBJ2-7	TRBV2	CASTRESLYEQYF
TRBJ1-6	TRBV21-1	CASSKDTRSSYNSPLHF
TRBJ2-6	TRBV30	CAWSPIRVRANVLTF
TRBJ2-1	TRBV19	CASRPSGLDYNEQFF
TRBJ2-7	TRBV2	CASAVDRDTTEQYF
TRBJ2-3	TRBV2	CASSQNWGLAGGPHTDTQYF
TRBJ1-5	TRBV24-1	CATSGSTGPTEPQHF
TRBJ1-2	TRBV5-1	CASSLDRPPNYGYTF
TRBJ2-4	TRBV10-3	CAIFCFIDIIAKNIQYF
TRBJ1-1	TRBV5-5	CASSQGDYATEAFF
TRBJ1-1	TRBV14	CASSSGALNTEAFF
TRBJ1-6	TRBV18	CASSPPRQGSPLHF
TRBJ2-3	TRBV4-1	CASRTSRSADTQYF